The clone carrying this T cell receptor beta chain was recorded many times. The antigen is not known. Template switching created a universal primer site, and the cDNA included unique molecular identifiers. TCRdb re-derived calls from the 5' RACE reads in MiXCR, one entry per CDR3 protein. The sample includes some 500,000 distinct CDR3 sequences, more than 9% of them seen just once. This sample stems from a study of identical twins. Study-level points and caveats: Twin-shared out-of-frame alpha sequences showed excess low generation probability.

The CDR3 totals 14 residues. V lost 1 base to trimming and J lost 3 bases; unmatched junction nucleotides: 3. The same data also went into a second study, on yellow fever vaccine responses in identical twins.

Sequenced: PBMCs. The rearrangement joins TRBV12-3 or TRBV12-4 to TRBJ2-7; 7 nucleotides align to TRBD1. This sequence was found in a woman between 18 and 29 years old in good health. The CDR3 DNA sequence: TGTGCCAGCAGTTTAGGAGGGGGCGTCTACGAGCAGTACTTC. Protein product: CASSLGGGVYEQYF.